These T cell receptor beta chains were read from a single sample in a study of blood T cell repertoires in COVID-19. The data were produced by immunoSEQ multiplex PCR, yet TCRdb's version contains in-frame clones alone and is incomplete. The table shows about 170,000 clones, with just under 85% occurring only once. Sequenced input: peripheral blood. The source is a woman of 80 years or more with COVID-19, enrolled during active disease. Each CDR3 is given with its conserved first and last residue.

V,J,length,CDR3
TRBV6-5,TRBJ1-6,14,CATAHDSYNSPLHF
TRBV2,TRBJ2-3,14,CASGTLRSSGTQYF
TRBV5-6,TRBJ2-3,15,CASSLGQTAPGGQYF
TRBV19,TRBJ1-6,15,CASSAGTGLDSPLHF
TRBV12-3/TRBV12-4,TRBJ1-2,13,CASTSTGNYGYTF
TRBV29-1,TRBJ2-7,13,CSATGQVPYEQYF
TRBV2,TRBJ1-1,13,CASKSAVNTEAFF
TRBV19,TRBJ2-5,17,CASSPGTSGGQEETQYF
TRBV5-1,TRBJ2-7,15,CASSRETGSSYEQYF
TRBV5-4,TRBJ2-2,15,CASSTGQGHTGELFF
TRBV28,TRBJ2-1,16,CASRSLLAEPYNEQFF
TRBV5-5,TRBJ2-7,14,CASSFLTGVGEQYF
TRBV19,TRBJ2-1,16,CASSIEGRSSYNEQFF
TRBV2,TRBJ2-7,15,CASSSQGSSSYEQYF
TRBV2,TRBJ1-1,13,CASSESRSGGAFF
TRBV11-2,TRBJ2-1,14,CASSLVREGNEQFF
TRBV3-1/TRBV3-2,TRBJ1-1,17,CASRPDLQRGGNTEAFF
TRBV10-2,TRBJ2-3,14,CASSANRGADTQYF
TRBV9,TRBJ1-1,17,CASSVDSLGQGGFEAFF
TRBV2,TRBJ2-3,12,CASMTRGDTQYF
TRBV18,TRBJ2-5,14,CASSPPPGGETQYF
TRBV20-1,TRBJ2-7,11,CSPGTSGEQYF
TRBV4-1,TRBJ2-5,15,CASSQLTGSEETQYF
TRBV7-8,TRBJ1-5,20,CASPLPKGAGERNSNQPQHF
TRBV9,TRBJ1-1,18,CASSVHPLESGKNTEAFF
TRBV18,TRBJ2-7,14,CASSTGLAGYEQYF
TRBV27,TRBJ1-6,16,CANPLTDPRYNSPLHF